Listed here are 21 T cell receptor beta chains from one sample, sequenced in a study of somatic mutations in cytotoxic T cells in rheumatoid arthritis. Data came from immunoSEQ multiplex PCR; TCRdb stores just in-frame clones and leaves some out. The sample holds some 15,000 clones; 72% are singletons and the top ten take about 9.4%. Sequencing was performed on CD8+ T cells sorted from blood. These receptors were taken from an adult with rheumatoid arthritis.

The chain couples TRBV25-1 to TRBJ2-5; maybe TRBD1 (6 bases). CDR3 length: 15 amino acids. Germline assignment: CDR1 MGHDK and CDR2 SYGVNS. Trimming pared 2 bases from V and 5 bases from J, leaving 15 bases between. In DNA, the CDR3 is TGTGCCAGCAGTGAACTTCAGGGGATGAGGGAGACCCAGTACTTC. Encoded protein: CASSELQGMRETQYF.

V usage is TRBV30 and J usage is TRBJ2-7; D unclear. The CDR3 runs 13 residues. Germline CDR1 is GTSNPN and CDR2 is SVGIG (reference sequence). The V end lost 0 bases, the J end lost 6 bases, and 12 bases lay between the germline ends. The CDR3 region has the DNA TGTGCCTGGAGTGTATCCGGTACGGGCGAGCAGTACTTC. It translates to CAWSVSGTGEQYF.

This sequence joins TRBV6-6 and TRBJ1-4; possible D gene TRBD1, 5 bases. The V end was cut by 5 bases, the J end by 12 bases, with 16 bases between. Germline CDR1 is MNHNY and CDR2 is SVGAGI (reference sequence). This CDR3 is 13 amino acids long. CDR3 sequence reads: CASSIRDPGELFF. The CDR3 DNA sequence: TGTGCCAGCAGTATCCGGGACCCAGGCGAACTGTTTTTT.

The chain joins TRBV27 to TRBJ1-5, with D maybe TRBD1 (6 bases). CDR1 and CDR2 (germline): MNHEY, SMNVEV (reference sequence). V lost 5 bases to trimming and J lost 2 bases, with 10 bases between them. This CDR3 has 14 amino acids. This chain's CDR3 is CASSTQGGNQPQHF. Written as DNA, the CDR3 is TGTGCCAGCAGTACACAGGGTGGCAATCAGCCCCAGCATTTT.

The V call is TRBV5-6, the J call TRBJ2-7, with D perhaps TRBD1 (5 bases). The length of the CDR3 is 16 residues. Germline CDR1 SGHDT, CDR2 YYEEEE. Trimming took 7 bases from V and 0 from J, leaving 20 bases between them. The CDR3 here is CASGLWTSPSSYEQYF. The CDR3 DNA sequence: TGTGCCAGCGGCCTTTGGACAAGCCCTAGCTCCTACGAGCAGTACTTC.

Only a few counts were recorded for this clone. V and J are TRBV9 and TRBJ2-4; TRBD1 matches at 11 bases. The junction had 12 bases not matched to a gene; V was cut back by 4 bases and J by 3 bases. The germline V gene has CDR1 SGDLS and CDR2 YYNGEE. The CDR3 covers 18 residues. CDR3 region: CASSPFSTGTGGKNIQYF. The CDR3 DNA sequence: TGTGCCAGCAGCCCCTTTTCCACCGGGACAGGGGGCAAAAACATTCAGTACTTC. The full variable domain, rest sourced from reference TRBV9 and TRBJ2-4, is DSGVTQTPKHLITATGQRVTLRCSPRSGDLSVYWYQQSLDQGLQFLIQYYNGEERAKGNILERFSAQQFPDLHSELNLSSLELGDSALYFCASSPFSTGTGGKNIQYFGAGTRLSVL.

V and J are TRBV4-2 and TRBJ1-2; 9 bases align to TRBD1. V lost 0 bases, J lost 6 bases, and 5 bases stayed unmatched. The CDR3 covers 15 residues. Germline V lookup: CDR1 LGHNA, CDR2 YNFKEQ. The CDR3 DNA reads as TGTGCCAGCAGCCAAGATCGAGGGACAGGGAATGGCTACACCTTC. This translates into CASSQDRGTGNGYTF.

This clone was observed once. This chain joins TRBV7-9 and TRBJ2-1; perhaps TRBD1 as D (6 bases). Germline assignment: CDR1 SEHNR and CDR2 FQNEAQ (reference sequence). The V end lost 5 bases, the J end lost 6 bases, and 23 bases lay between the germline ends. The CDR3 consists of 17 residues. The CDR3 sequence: CASSHKRDILVINEQFF. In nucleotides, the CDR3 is TGTGCCAGCAGCCATAAACGGGACATCTTAGTTATCAATGAGCAGTTCTTC. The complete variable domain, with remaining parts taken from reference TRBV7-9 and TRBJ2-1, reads DTGVSQNPRHKITKRGQNVTFRCDPISEHNRLYWYRQTLGQGPEFLTYFQNEAQLEKSRLLSDRFSAERPKGSFSTLEIQRTEQGDSAMYLCASSHKRDILVINEQFFGPGTRLTVL.

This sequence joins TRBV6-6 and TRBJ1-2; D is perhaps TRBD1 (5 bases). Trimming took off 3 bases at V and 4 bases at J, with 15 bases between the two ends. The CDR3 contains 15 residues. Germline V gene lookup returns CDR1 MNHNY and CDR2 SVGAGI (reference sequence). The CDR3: CASSYSLGGGYGYTF. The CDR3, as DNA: TGTGCCAGCAGTTATTCGCTGGGGGGGGGCTATGGCTACACCTTC.

CDR3 amino acids: CASSPSLHGELFF. CDR3 bases: TGTGCCAGCAGCCCCTCTCTACACGGGGAGCTGTTTTTT. The J gene is TRBJ2-2, the V gene TRBV7-9; no clear D. Trimming pared 5 bases from V and 7 bases from J, leaving 11 bases between. The V gene's germline CDR1 is SEHNR and CDR2 FQNEAQ (reference sequence). The CDR3 consists of 13 residues.

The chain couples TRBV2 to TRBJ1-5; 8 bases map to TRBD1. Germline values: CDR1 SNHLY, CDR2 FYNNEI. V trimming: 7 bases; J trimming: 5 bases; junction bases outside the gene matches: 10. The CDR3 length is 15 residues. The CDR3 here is CASTRSETGDQPQHF. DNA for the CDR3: TGTGCCAGCACCAGATCCGAGACAGGGGATCAGCCCCAGCATTTT.

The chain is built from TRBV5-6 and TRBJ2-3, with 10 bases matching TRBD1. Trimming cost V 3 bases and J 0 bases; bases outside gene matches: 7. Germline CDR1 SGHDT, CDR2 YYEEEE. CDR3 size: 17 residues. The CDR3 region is CASSSTRDRGSTDTQYF. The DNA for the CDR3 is TGTGCCAGCAGCTCTACCCGGGACAGGGGCAGCACAGATACGCAGTATTTT.

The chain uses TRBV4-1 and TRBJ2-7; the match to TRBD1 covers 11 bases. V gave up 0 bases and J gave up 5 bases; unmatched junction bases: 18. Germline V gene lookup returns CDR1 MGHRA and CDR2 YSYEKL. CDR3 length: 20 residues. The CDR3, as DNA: TGCGCCAGCAGCCAAGAGCCCGGGACAGGGGGTTTCTTTTCCTCGGACGAGCAGTACTTC. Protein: CASSQEPGTGGFFSSDEQYF.

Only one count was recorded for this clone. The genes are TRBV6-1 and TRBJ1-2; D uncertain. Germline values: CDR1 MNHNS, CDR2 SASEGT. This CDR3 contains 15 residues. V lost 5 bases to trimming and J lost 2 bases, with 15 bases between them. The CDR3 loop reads CASSHLPTDNYGYTF. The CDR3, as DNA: TGTGCCAGCAGTCACTTGCCGACGGACAACTATGGCTACACCTTC.

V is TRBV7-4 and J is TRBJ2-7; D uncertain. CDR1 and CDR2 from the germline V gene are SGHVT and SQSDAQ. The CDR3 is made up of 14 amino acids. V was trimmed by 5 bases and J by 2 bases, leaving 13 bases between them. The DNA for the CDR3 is TGTGCCAGCAGCCGCCGGCTGAGAACCTACGAGCAGTACTTC. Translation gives CASSRRLRTYEQYF.

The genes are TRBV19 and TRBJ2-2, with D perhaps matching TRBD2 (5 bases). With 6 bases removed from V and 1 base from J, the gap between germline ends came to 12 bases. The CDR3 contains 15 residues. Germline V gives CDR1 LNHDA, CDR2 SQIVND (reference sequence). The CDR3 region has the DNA TGTGCCAGTAGCGGCGGGCCGTTGAACACCGGGGAGCTGTTTTTT. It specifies CASSGGPLNTGELFF.

CDR3 in DNA: TGTGCCAGTAGTGTCGGACAGGGGATAGCTAACTATGGCTACACCTTC. As protein: CASSVGQGIANYGYTF. This chain uses TRBV19 with TRBJ1-2, with 9 bases aligning to TRBD1. Germline CDR1 reads LNHDA; CDR2 reads SQIVND (reference sequence). This CDR3 comprises 16 residues. V lost 5 bases, J lost 0 bases, and 7 bases stayed unmatched. Full variable domain (remainder filled in from reference TRBV19 and TRBJ1-2): DGGITQSPKYLFRKEGQNVTLSCEQNLNHDAMYWYRQDPGQGLRLIYYSQIVNDFQKGDIAEGYSVSREKKESFPLTVTSAQKNPTAFYLCASSVGQGIANYGYTFGSGTRLTVV.

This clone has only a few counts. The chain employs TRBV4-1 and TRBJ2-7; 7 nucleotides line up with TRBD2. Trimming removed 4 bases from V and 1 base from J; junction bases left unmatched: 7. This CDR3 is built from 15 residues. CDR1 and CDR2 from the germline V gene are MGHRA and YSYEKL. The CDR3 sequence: CASSLTSGESYEQYF. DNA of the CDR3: TGCGCCAGCAGCCTCACAAGCGGGGAATCCTACGAGCAGTACTTC.

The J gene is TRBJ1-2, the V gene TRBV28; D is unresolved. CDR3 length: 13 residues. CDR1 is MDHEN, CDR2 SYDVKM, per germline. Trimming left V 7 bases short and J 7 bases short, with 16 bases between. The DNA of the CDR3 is TGTGCCAGCACCCCACGGACCTCTGGTGGCTACACCTTC. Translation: CASTPRTSGGYTF.

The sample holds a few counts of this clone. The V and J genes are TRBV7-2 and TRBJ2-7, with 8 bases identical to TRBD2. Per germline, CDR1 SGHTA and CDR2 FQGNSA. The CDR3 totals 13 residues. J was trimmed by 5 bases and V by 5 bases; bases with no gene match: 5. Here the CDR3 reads CASSPGTSNEQYF. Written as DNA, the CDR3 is TGTGCCAGCAGCCCGGGGACTAGTAACGAGCAGTACTTC.

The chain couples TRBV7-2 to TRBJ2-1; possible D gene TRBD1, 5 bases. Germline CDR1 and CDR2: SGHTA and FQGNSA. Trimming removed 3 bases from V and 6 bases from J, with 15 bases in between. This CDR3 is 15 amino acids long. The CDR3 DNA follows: TGTGCCAGCAGCTTTTCTTCAGGGTCGGGCAATGAGCAGTTCTTC. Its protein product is CASSFSSGSGNEQFF.